This T cell receptor (beta chain) was retrieved from a study of CD8 T cells in ankylosing spondylitis. Study results and limitations: According to the report, clones linked to the disease were significantly enriched in matched synovial fluid samples taken from ankylosing spondylitis patients. Seemingly distinctive of ankylosing spondylitis blood was a TCR beta motif formed by eight highly homologous variants.

This clonotype occurred many times. Its antigen is not known. TCRdb reprocessed the 5' RACE reads with MiXCR, giving one entry per CDR3 protein. The table has about 250,000 distinct CDR3 sequences, less than 9.5% seen once. This CDR3 spans 14 amino acids. Trimming shortened V by 5 bases and J by 1 base, and 14 bases separated the two germline ends. Germline V gene data show CDR1 as DFQATT and CDR2 as SNEGSKA (reference sequence). This chain links TRBV20-1 with TRBJ1-2; D gene ambiguous. This TCR was sampled from a female donor with ankylosing spondylitis or in good health (not recorded which). Sequenced material: blood, either unsorted or a sorted T cell fraction (not recorded which). The chain's CDR3 is CSAVGGVFNYGYTF. CDR3 DNA: TGCAGTGCTGTTGGTGGGGTTTTTAACTATGGCTACACCTTC.